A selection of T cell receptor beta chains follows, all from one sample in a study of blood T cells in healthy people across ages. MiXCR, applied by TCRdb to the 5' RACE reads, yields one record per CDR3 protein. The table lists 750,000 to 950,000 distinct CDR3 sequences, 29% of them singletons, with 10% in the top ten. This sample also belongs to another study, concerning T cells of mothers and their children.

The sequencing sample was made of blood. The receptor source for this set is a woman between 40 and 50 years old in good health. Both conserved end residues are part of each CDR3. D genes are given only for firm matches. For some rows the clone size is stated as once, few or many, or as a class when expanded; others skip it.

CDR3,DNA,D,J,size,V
CAWVRSYGYTF,TGTGCCTGGGTCCGGAGTTATGGCTACACCTTC,-,TRBJ1-2,few,TRBV30
CASSGSGFTEAFF,TGTGCCAGCAGCGGCAGTGGGTTCACTGAAGCTTTCTTT,-,TRBJ1-1,few,TRBV7-9
CASSLTMGVRNSPLHF,TGTGCCAGCAGCTTAACAATGGGGGTTCGTAATTCACCCCTCCACTTT,-,TRBJ1-6,-,TRBV7-2
CAIKSPGPSYGYTF,TGTGCCATCAAATCCCCAGGGCCCTCATACGGCTACACCTTC,-,TRBJ1-2,few,TRBV10-3
CASSFGAQGKLVEAFF,TGTGCCAGCAGCTTCGGGGCACAGGGAAAGTTGGTAGAAGCTTTCTTT,-,TRBJ1-1,-,TRBV12-3/TRBV12-4
CASSMTGGILYEQYF,TGTGCCAGCAGCATGACAGGGGGGATTCTCTACGAGCAGTACTTC,TRBD1,TRBJ2-7,-,TRBV27
CASSSRRQGGTQPQHF,TGTGCCAGCAGTTCCCGTCGACAGGGAGGGACGCAGCCCCAGCATTTT,TRBD1,TRBJ1-5,few,TRBV28
CASSHGDRSNQPQHF,TGTGCCAGCAGCCATGGGGACAGGAGCAATCAGCCCCAGCATTTT,TRBD1,TRBJ1-5,few,TRBV3-1
CATSDLRGDARSYNEQFF,TGTGCCACCAGTGATCTGCGGGGGGACGCAAGGTCCTACAATGAGCAGTTCTTC,TRBD2,TRBJ2-1,once,TRBV24-1
CASSLAAMKSGPTYNEQFF,TGTGCCAGCAGCTTAGCGGCGATGAAGTCAGGACCCACGTACAATGAGCAGTTCTTC,-,TRBJ2-1,few,TRBV7-9
CASRGVGGSGETQYF,TGTGCCAGCCGAGGGGTTGGGGGATCCGGAGAGACCCAGTACTTC,-,TRBJ2-5,-,TRBV6-1
CASSVTGTEETQYF,TGTGCCAGCAGCGTCACGGGGACAGAAGAGACCCAGTACTTC,TRBD1,TRBJ2-5,many,TRBV9
CASSSAESGTEPFF,TGCGCCAGCAGCTCCGCTGAGTCCGGGACAGAGCCGTTCTTC,TRBD1,TRBJ2-1,-,TRBV5-1
CASIPNGGVSNQPQHF,TGTGCCAGCATCCCAAACGGGGGGGTAAGCAATCAGCCCCAGCATTTT,-,TRBJ1-5,-,TRBV6-1
CASSLVGQVYYGYTF,TGTGCCAGCAGCTTGGTGGGACAGGTCTACTATGGCTACACCTTC,TRBD1,TRBJ1-2,-,TRBV5-5
CASSQVRGASYEQYF,TGCGCCAGCAGCCAAGTCCGGGGGGCCTCCTACGAGCAGTACTTC,-,TRBJ2-7,-,TRBV4-1
CASSSRLAGDVGYEQYF,TGTGCCAGCAGCTCCAGACTAGCGGGGGATGTGGGCTACGAGCAGTACTTC,TRBD2,TRBJ2-7,few,TRBV7-2